This T cell receptor (beta chain) was sequenced in a study of CD8+ T cells in alopecia areata. The wider study: Tofacitinib was given for 6 to 18 months, then stopped for 6 months.

Germline-derived CDR1 and CDR2 are MGHRA and YSYEKL. The V end was cut by 4 bases, the J end by 10 bases, with 11 bases between. CDR3 length equals 12 residues. RNA extraction was followed by reverse transcription into cDNA, which acted as the sequencing template. Assay used: immunoSEQ multiplex PCR; TCRdb lists only in-frame clones, some missing. Here the sample spans about 180,000 clones, approximately 51% being singletons. The treatment here: oral pan-JAK inhibitor, 5-10 mg twice daily. Sorted populations comprised CD4+ and CD8+ T cells obtained from PBMCs. This receptor was taken from a human donor with alopecia areata. The chain links TRBV4-1 to TRBJ2-1; D possibly corresponds to TRBD1 (6 bases). Here the sequenced sample was CD8+ T cells sorted from blood, taken between weeks 51 and 52, from a patient treated with tofacitinib. CDR3 sequence: CASSLQGGEQFF. Written as DNA, the CDR3 is TGCGCCAGCAGCCTACAGGGCGGGGAGCAGTTCTTC.